What follows is one TCR beta chain and its context. This record belongs to a study of PD-L1 blockade in urothelial cancer. Study at large: Previous chemotherapy exposure amounted to 0 to 3 regimens for patients. Analyses used blood from 3 weeks (second dose) and 6 weeks after treatment start.

The germline gives CDR1 SNHLY, CDR2 FYNNEI. Trimming removed 5 bases at V and 2 bases at J, with 18 bases between. The CDR3 is 16 residues long. As for time point: peripheral blood 6 weeks after treatment start. It was locally advanced or metastatic urothelial carcinoma that patients had. Each patient gave between 1 and 8 samples, pretreatment and on-treatment. Produced via immunoSEQ multiplex PCR; TCRdb's table is partial and in-frame only. The table has about 120,000 clones, about 91% seen once. This sequence originates from a man aged 60 to 75 with urothelial cancer. This chain connects TRBV2 to TRBJ2-5; TRBD1 is a possible D gene (6 bases). The specimen comprised PBMCs, sampled around atezolizumab (anti-PD-L1) treatment. The CDR3 loop reads CASSFPRTVQQETQYF. The CDR3 bases are TGTGCCAGCAGTTTCCCCAGGACAGTGCAGCAAGAGACCCAGTACTTC.